This TCR beta chain was profiled in a study of blood T cell repertoires in COVID-19. Study background: The United States, Italy and Spain provided the acute and convalescent COVID-19 samples. From T cells, B-cell-depleted T cells, or PBMCs came the material, which was cDNA or gDNA.

Patients in Seattle were enrolled during active infection, then followed longitudinally. Libraries were prepared by immunoSEQ multiplex PCR; TCRdb keeps only in-frame clonotypes and omits some of them. The profile shows under 200,000 clones, approximately 79% of them singletons. The CDR3 extends over 13 amino acids. Trimming pared 6 bases from V and 3 bases from J, leaving 10 bases between. Germline V gene data show CDR1 as MNHNY and CDR2 as SVGAGI (reference sequence). Sequences were obtained from peripheral blood. This clonotype originated in a woman aged 55-69 years with COVID-19, enrolled during active disease. This sequence joins TRBV6-6 and TRBJ2-3; D uncertain. The CDR3 region has the DNA TGTGCCAGCAGCTCTTTCGGGACAGATACGCAGTATTTT. This gives the protein CASSSFGTDTQYF.